The 19 T cell receptor beta chains in this list originate from one sample, sequenced in a study of shared clonotypes between healthy human individuals. Using immunoSEQ multiplex PCR, the repertoire was profiled, and TCRdb retains in-frame clones only, with some absent. The table shows approximately 740,000 clones, with about 74% occurring only once. Sequencing was carried out using memory CD4+ T cells sorted from blood. Subset defined: CD45RA-negative fraction. These receptors came from a woman aged 25 to 45 in good health.

The chain has TRBV7-8 and TRBJ1-5; D not certain. In germline, CDR1 is SGHVS, CDR2 FQNEAQ. The CDR3 spans 17 residues. V dropped 1 base and J dropped 1 base, with 14 bases sitting between them. CDR3 in amino acids: CASSLGGLIESNQPQHF. The CDR3 DNA follows: TGTGCCAGCAGCTTAGGAGGACTAATTGAAAGCAATCAGCCCCAGCATTTT.

The chain links TRBV6-5 to TRBJ2-2; D uncertain. With 6 bases removed from V and 1 base from J, the gap between germline ends came to 3 bases. CDR3 size: 12 residues. Germline V gives CDR1 MNHEY, CDR2 SVGAGI. The CDR3: CASRLNTGELFF. The CDR3 DNA is TGTGCCAGCAGACTGAACACCGGGGAGCTGTTTTTT.

This clone was seen repeatedly, ten times or more. The sample has other DNA sequences that encode this CDR3 too. The CDR3 coding sequence is TGTGCCAGCTCGGAGGAAGAGACCCAGTACTTC. Translated: CASSEEETQYF. V gene TRBV2 combines with J gene TRBJ2-5; D may be TRBD2 (5 bases). Germline V gene lookup returns CDR1 SNHLY and CDR2 FYNNEI. The germline V and J ends were trimmed by 8 bases and 3 bases, with 7 bases remaining between them. The CDR3 is 11 amino acids.

This clone was seen a few times. Within the sample, other DNA sequences also encode this same CDR3. The chain uses TRBV7-2 and TRBJ2-3, with D possibly TRBD1 on 6 matching bases. CDR3 length: 15 amino acids. The germline V and J ends were trimmed by 3 bases and 0 bases, with 10 bases remaining between them. Germline CDR1 and CDR2: SGHTA and FQGNSA. The DNA for the CDR3 is TGTGCCAGCAGCTTGGGACACCCTAGCACAGATACGCAGTATTTT. Its protein product is CASSLGHPSTDTQYF. The complete variable domain, with remaining parts taken from reference TRBV7-2 and TRBJ2-3, reads GAGVSQSPSNKVTEKGKDVELRCDPISGHTALYWYRQSLGQGLEFLIYFQGNSAPDKSGLPSDRFSAERTGGSVSTLTIQRTQQEDSAVYLCASSLGHPSTDTQYFGPGTRLTVL.

This chain uses TRBV27 with TRBJ2-1; D is uncertain. CDR1 is MNHEY and CDR2 is SMNVEV in the germline V gene (reference sequence). V was shortened by 1 base and J by 3 bases, with 10 bases between the two germline ends. There are 15 residues in the CDR3. Here the CDR3 DNA reads TGTGCCAGCAGTTTATGGGCAGGTCTCTACAATGAGCAGTTCTTC. Residues: CASSLWAGLYNEQFF.

This chain uses TRBV27 with TRBJ1-4; D gene unclear. Germline CDR1 MNHEY, CDR2 SMNVEV (reference sequence). This CDR3 region has 15 residues. V lost 5 bases and J lost 0, with 10 bases in between. The chain's CDR3 is CASSRLSATNEKLFF. Here the CDR3 DNA reads TGTGCCAGCAGTCGGCTATCAGCAACTAATGAAAAACTGTTTTTT.

The CDR3 sequence is CASSPWRTGGGGETQYF. The CDR3 DNA is TGTGCCAGCTCCCCATGGAGGACAGGGGGCGGAGGGGAGACCCAGTACTTC. V usage is TRBV28 and J usage is TRBJ2-5; TRBD1 aligns across 11 bases. The length of the CDR3 is 17 residues. Unmatched junction bases numbered 16, after V lost 8 bases and J lost 5 bases. Germline loops: CDR1 MDHEN, CDR2 SYDVKM. Looking up the rest from reference TRBV28 and TRBJ2-5 gives the full variable domain: DVKVTQSSRYLVKRTGEKVFLECVQDMDHENMFWYRQDPGLGLRLIYFSYDVKMKEKGDIPEGYSVSREKKERFSLILESASTNQTSMYLCASSPWRTGGGGETQYFGPGTRLLVL.

The CDR3 sequence: CASSQLTSSYNEQFF. CDR3 DNA sequence: TGCGCCAGCAGCCAATTAACTAGCTCCTACAATGAGCAGTTCTTC. The rearrangement links TRBV4-1 to TRBJ2-1; a possible D gene is TRBD2 (5 bases). The CDR3 is made up of 15 amino acids. The V end lost 2 bases, the J end lost 0 bases, and 8 bases lay between the germline ends. CDR1 MGHRA and CDR2 YSYEKL come from the germline V gene.

This clone has just one count. The V gene is TRBV9, the J gene TRBJ2-7, with 11 positions matching TRBD2. The CDR3 loop spans 14 amino acids. Trimming took 6 bases from V and 3 from J; bases not matched to a gene: 5. Germline CDR1 reads SGDLS; CDR2 reads YYNGEE. The CDR3 spells CASNASGRIYEQYF. The CDR3 DNA follows: TGTGCCAGCAATGCTAGCGGGAGGATCTACGAGCAGTACTTC.

This clone was picked up a small number of times. The chain employs TRBV28 and TRBJ2-1, with 13 bases matching TRBD2. This CDR3 is built from 15 residues. Germline V gives CDR1 MDHEN, CDR2 SYDVKM. V lost 5 bases and J lost 10; bases outside the gene matches: 8. CDR3 sequence (DNA): TGTGCCAGCAGTCACATACTAGCGGGAGGGCGGGAGCAGTTCTTC. Amino acids: CASSHILAGGREQFF.

The chain carries TRBV2 and TRBJ2-5; D uncertain. Trimming shortened V by 2 bases and J by 5 bases, and 9 bases separated the two germline ends. Germline CDR1 and CDR2: SNHLY and FYNNEI. The CDR3 runs 13 residues. Here the CDR3 DNA reads TGTGCCAGCAGTGAATTGAGCCGGGAGACCCAGTACTTC. The encoded protein is CASSELSRETQYF.

The chain combines TRBV6-1 with TRBJ1-1; D uncertain. The V and J ends lost 8 bases and 0 bases respectively, with 7 bases between them. The length of the CDR3 is 12 residues. From germline, CDR1 is MNHNS and CDR2 SASEGT. CDR3 sequence: CASETVNTEAFF. CDR3 in DNA: TGTGCCAGCGAGACGGTGAACACTGAAGCTTTCTTT.

This clone was picked up a small number of times. This CDR3 reads CSVPSAGTSTDTQYF. The CDR3 region has the DNA TGCAGCGTCCCATCAGCGGGTACGAGCACAGATACGCAGTATTTT. The chain carries TRBV29-1 and TRBJ2-3; a possible D gene is TRBD2 (6 bases). This CDR3 has 15 amino acids. Germline CDR1 reads SQVTM; CDR2 reads ANQGSEA. With 6 bases removed from V and 0 bases from J, the gap between germline ends came to 16 bases.

The gene calls are TRBV6-1 and TRBJ2-4, with D unresolved. The CDR3 length is 11 residues. Trimming took 3 bases from V and 8 from J, leaving 5 bases between them. Germline V lookup: CDR1 MNHNS, CDR2 SASEGT. The CDR3 region is CASSEWDIQYF. CDR3 nucleotide sequence: TGTGCCAGCAGTGAGTGGGACATTCAGTACTTC.

The V gene is TRBV11-2, the J gene TRBJ2-1, with D unclear. This CDR3 has 13 amino acids. From germline, CDR1 is SGHAT and CDR2 FQNNGV. Trimming removed 3 bases at V and 8 bases at J, with 11 bases between. CDR3 in DNA: TGTGCCAGCAGCTTCGCGAAAGGCGATGAGCAGTTCTTC. This translates into CASSFAKGDEQFF.

This chain joins TRBV9 and TRBJ2-2, with a possible D match to TRBD2 (5 bases). Trimming shortened V by 0 bases and J by 0 bases, and 6 bases separated the two germline ends. Germline V gene lookup returns CDR1 SGDLS and CDR2 YYNGEE. The CDR3 runs to 15 residues. This CDR3 reads CASSVGTSNTGELFF. The CDR3 DNA sequence: TGTGCCAGCAGCGTAGGGACTTCGAACACCGGGGAGCTGTTTTTT. The full variable domain, with the rest looked up from reference TRBV9 and TRBJ2-2, is DSGVTQTPKHLITATGQRVTLRCSPRSGDLSVYWYQQSLDQGLQFLIQYYNGEERAKGNILERFSAQQFPDLHSELNLSSLELGDSALYFCASSVGTSNTGELFFGEGSRLTVL.

The chain uses TRBV19 and TRBJ1-5, with D possibly being TRBD1 (5 bases). Trimming shortened V by 5 bases and J by 6 bases, and 14 bases separated the two germline ends. This CDR3 contains 14 residues. Germline V gene data show CDR1 as LNHDA and CDR2 as SQIVND (reference sequence). As DNA, the CDR3 is TGTGCCAGTAGTTTGGGGCAGGGTGCTCAGCCCCAGCATTTT. This sequence encodes CASSLGQGAQPQHF.

The V gene is TRBV27, the J gene TRBJ2-3, with D unclear. CDR1 MNHEY and CDR2 SMNVEV come from the germline V gene (reference sequence). There are 12 residues in the CDR3. V was shortened by 5 bases and J by 8 bases, with 11 bases between the two germline ends. The CDR3 loop is CASSPSISTQYF. For the CDR3, the DNA is TGTGCCAGCAGTCCAAGCATAAGTACGCAGTATTTT.

This chain joins TRBV9 and TRBJ2-7, with 7 bases lining up with TRBD2. The germline V gene has CDR1 SGDLS and CDR2 YYNGEE. This CDR3 has 15 amino acids. V shed 8 bases, J shed 3 bases, and the junction held 14 bases outside the gene matches. The CDR3 spells CARVPRAGLIYEQYF. The CDR3 DNA is TGTGCCAGAGTCCCGCGGGCGGGACTAATCTACGAGCAGTACTTC.